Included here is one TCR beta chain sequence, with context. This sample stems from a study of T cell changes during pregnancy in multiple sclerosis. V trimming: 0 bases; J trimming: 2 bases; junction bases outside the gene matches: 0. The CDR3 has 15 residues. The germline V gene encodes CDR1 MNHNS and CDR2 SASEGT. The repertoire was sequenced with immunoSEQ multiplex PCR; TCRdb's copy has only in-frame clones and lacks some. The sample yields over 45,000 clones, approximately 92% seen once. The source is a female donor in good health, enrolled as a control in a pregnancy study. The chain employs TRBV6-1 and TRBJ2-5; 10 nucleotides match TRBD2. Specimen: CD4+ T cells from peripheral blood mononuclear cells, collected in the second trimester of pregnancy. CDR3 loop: CASSEAAGGQETQYF. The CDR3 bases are TGTGCCAGCAGTGAAGCAGCGGGGGGGCAAGAGACCCAGTACTTC.